These 13 T cell receptor beta chains were sequenced from one sample in a study of Ad26.COV2.S vaccination and SARS-CoV-2 variants. Assay: immunoSEQ multiplex PCR; the TCRdb copy retains only in-frame clones and omits some. The sample has approximately 480,000 clones, around 90% seen once. Treatment reported: about 20 received Ad26.COV2.S at low or high dose, single or two shots; about 5 received placebo; per-sample allocation not given. The samples were gathered on day 63 after the first injection of vaccine or placebo. The sample in question was peripheral blood, obtained in a trial of Ad26.COV2.S vaccine versus placebo. These receptors were taken from a person between 18 and 65 years old who received the Ad26.COV2.S COVID-19 vaccine or a placebo.

This clone was found a few times. The chain combines TRBV10-3 with TRBJ1-2, with 9 bases matching TRBD1. Germline CDR1 ENHRY, CDR2 SYGVKD. The CDR3 has 13 amino acids. With V trimmed by 6 bases and J by 6 bases, 5 bases remained unmatched. The CDR3, as DNA: TGTGCCATCAGAGGACAGGGGAACAATGGCTACACCTTC. This gives the protein CAIRGQGNNGYTF.

The CDR3 nucleotides are TGTGCCAGCAGGGGGACATGGTTGGGACCCAAGGAGACCCAGTACTTC. Translated, it gives CASRGTWLGPKETQYF. This chain joins TRBV27 and TRBJ2-5, with D perhaps TRBD1 (6 bases). Germline V gives CDR1 MNHEY, CDR2 SMNVEV (reference sequence). V was clipped by 6 bases and J by 5 bases, with 22 bases between them. The length of the CDR3 is 16 residues.

The chain employs TRBV9 and TRBJ2-7; 12 nucleotides match TRBD2. Germline V gene sequence: CDR1 SGDLS, CDR2 YYNGEE. V was pared by 4 bases and J by 0 bases, with 5 bases of the junction left unmatched. The CDR3 is made up of 16 amino acids. As DNA, the CDR3 is TGTGCCAGCAGCCGGACACTAGCGGGGGGCTCCTACGAGCAGTACTTC. Translation gives CASSRTLAGGSYEQYF.

The chain employs TRBV5-1 and TRBJ1-4; D is possibly TRBD1 (5 bases). The CDR3 runs to 15 residues. V was cut by 2 bases and J by 7 bases, with 15 bases left in between. CDR1 and CDR2 from the germline V gene are SGHRS and YFSETQ. The CDR3 DNA is TGCGCCAGCAGCTTAGGTACAGGACTAGCTGAAAAACTGTTTTTT. It codes for CASSLGTGLAEKLFF.

Concerning this clone itself: Other DNA sequences of this sample code for an identical CDR3. The chain links TRBV28 to TRBJ2-7; D call uncertain. V gave up 4 bases and J gave up 3 bases, with 7 bases separating them. CDR3 length: 12 residues. Germline V lookup: CDR1 MDHEN, CDR2 SYDVKM. This CDR3 reads CASSSTVYEQYF. CDR3 DNA sequence: TGTGCCAGCAGTTCGACGGTCTACGAGCAGTACTTC. Based on the CDR3 plus reference TRBV28 and TRBJ2-7, the full variable domain is DVKVTQSSRYLVKRTGEKVFLECVQDMDHENMFWYRQDPGLGLRLIYFSYDVKMKEKGDIPEGYSVSREKKERFSLILESASTNQTSMYLCASSSTVYEQYFGPGTRLTVT.

The V and J genes are TRBV6-5 and TRBJ2-3; 10 bases agree with TRBD2. Germline assignment: CDR1 MNHEY and CDR2 SVGAGI. The length of the CDR3 is 15 residues. The ends lost 9 bases at V and 3 bases at J; junction bases unmatched: 9. The CDR3 DNA reads as TGTGCCAGTCTCTCAGCGGGAGGGGGGACAGATACGCAGTATTTT. Protein: CASLSAGGGTDTQYF.

This chain joins TRBV2 and TRBJ1-3; TRBD1 matches 7 bases. Trimming cost V 5 bases and J 4 bases; bases outside gene matches: 11. CDR1 SNHLY and CDR2 FYNNEI come from the germline V gene. This CDR3 is 16 amino acids long. Here the CDR3 DNA reads TGTGCCAGCAGTCCTCAAGGGGGCAATGTCGGAAACACCATATATTTT. Its translation is CASSPQGGNVGNTIYF.

This chain joins TRBV27 and TRBJ1-5, with D uncertain. CDR1 and CDR2 from the germline V gene are MNHEY and SMNVEV (reference sequence). Trimming removed 3 bases from V and 4 bases from J, with 7 bases in between. This CDR3 contains 13 residues. CDR3 nucleotide sequence: TGTGCCAGCAGTTTGATGCGTAATCAGCCCCAGCATTTT. Protein sequence: CASSLMRNQPQHF.

This clone has more than one count but fewer than ten. V is TRBV4-2 and J is TRBJ2-7; the match to TRBD1 covers 8 bases. The CDR3 has 16 residues. J gave up 2 bases and V 6 bases, and 12 bases lay outside the gene matches. The V gene's germline CDR1 is LGHNA and CDR2 YNFKEQ. The CDR3 DNA reads as TGTGCCAGCAGGGCAGTGGGTGGACAGGGAGCCTACGAGCAGTACTTC. It translates to CASRAVGGQGAYEQYF.

This chain connects TRBV5-6 to TRBJ1-6, with D unresolved. Germline lookup yields CDR1 SGHDT and CDR2 YYEEEE. The CDR3 covers 14 residues. V gave up 0 bases and J gave up 7 bases, with 8 bases separating them. The DNA of the CDR3 is TGTGCCAGCAGCTTGGAAGGCTCAAATTCACCCCTCCACTTT. Amino acid sequence: CASSLEGSNSPLHF.

This sequence joins TRBV19 and TRBJ1-5; unclear D gene. The CDR3 runs to 13 residues. Per germline, CDR1 LNHDA and CDR2 SQIVND (reference sequence). Trimming removed 5 bases at V and 7 bases at J, with 12 bases between. The CDR3: CASSLQREQPQHF. As DNA, the CDR3 is TGTGCCAGTAGTTTACAGAGGGAACAGCCCCAGCATTTT.

This rearrangement joins TRBV5-4 to TRBJ2-7; TRBD2 matches at 8 bases. Looked up from germline, CDR1 is SGHNT and CDR2 is YYREEE (reference sequence). V lost 4 bases and J lost 2; bases outside the gene matches: 8. This CDR3 contains 15 residues. This CDR3 reads CASSPTGGRTYEQYF. The CDR3 DNA is TGTGCCAGCAGCCCCACGGGCGGGAGGACCTACGAGCAGTACTTC.

The gene calls are TRBV5-1 and TRBJ2-1; D not certain. From germline, CDR1 is SGHRS and CDR2 YFSETQ. V was trimmed by 0 bases and J by 14 bases, leaving 12 bases between them. The CDR3 has 12 amino acids. CDR3: CASSLEGARKFF. The CDR3 DNA follows: TGCGCCAGCAGCTTGGAGGGCGCCAGGAAGTTCTTC. The full variable domain, its missing parts supplied by reference TRBV5-1 and TRBJ2-1, is KAGVTQTPRYLIKTRGQQVTLSCSPISGHRSVSWYQQTPGQGLQFLFEYFSETQRNKGNFPGRFSGRQFSNSRSEMNVSTLELGDSALYLCASSLEGARKFFGPGTRLTVL.